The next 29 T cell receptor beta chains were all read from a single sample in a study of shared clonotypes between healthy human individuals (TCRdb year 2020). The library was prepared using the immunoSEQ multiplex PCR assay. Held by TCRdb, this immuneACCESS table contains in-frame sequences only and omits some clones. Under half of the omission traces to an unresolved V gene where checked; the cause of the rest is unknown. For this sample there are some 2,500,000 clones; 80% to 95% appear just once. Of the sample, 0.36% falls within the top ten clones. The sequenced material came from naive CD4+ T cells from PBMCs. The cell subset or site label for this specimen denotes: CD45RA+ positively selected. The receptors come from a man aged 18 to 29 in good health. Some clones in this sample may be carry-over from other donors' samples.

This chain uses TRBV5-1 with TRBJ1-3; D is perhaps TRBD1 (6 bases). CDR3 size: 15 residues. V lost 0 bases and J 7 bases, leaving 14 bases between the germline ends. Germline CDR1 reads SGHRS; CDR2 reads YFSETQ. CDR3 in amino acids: CASSLAPRGDNTIYF. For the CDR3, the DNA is TGCGCCAGCAGCTTGGCCCCCAGGGGAGACAACACCATATATTTT.

Here the CDR3 reads CASSVDRGETQYF. CDR3 nucleotides: TGTGCCAGCAGCGTCGACAGGGGTGAGACCCAGTACTTC. This rearrangement joins TRBV7-8 to TRBJ2-5; 8 bases align to TRBD1. The V segment lost 5 bases and the J segment 5 bases; nucleotides outside the gene matches: 4. Germline CDR1 is SGHVS and CDR2 is FQNEAQ. The CDR3 covers 13 residues.

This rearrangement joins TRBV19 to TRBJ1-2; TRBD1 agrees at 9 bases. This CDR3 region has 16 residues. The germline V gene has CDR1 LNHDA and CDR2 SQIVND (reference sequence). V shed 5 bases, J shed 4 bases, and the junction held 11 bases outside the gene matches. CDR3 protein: CASSAHTGGGGYGYTF. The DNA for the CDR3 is TGTGCCAGTAGTGCCCATACAGGGGGCGGTGGCTATGGCTACACCTTC.

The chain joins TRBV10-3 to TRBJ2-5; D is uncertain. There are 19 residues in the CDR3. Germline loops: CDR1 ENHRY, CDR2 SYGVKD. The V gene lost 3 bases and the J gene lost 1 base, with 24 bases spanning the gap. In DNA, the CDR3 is TGTGCCATCAGTGACCCTCATAAAGCAGAAACTGGGCCCCAAGAGACCCAGTACTTC. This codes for CAISDPHKAETGPQETQYF.

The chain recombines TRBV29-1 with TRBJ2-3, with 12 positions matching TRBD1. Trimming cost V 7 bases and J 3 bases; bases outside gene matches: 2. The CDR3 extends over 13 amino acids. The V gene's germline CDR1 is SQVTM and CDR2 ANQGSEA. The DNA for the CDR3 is TGCAGCGGGGACAGGGGGCGAACAGATACGCAGTATTTT. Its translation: CSGDRGRTDTQYF.

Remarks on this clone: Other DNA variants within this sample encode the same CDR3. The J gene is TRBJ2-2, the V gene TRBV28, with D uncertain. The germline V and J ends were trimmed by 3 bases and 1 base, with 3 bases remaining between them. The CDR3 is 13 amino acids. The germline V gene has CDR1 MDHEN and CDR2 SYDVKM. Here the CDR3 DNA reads TGTGCCAGCAGTTTGCTGAACACCGGGGAGCTGTTTTTT. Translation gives CASSLLNTGELFF.

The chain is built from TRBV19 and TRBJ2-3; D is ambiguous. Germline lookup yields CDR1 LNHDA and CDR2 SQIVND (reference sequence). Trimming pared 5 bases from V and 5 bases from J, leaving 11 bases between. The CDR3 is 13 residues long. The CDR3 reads CASSADPLDTQYF. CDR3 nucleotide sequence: TGTGCCAGTAGTGCGGATCCATTAGATACGCAGTATTTT.

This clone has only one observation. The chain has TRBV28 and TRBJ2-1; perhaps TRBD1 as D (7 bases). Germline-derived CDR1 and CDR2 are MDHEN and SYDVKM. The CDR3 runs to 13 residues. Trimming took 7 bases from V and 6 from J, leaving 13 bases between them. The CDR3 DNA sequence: TGTGCCAGCACAGGGGGGAGGATCAATGAGCAGTTCTTC. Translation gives CASTGGRINEQFF.

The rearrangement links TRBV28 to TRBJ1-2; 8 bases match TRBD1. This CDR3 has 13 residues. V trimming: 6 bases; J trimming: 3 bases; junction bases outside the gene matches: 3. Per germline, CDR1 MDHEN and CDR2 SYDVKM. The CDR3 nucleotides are TGTGCCAGCAGATCGGGACAGGACTATGGCTACACCTTC. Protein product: CASRSGQDYGYTF.

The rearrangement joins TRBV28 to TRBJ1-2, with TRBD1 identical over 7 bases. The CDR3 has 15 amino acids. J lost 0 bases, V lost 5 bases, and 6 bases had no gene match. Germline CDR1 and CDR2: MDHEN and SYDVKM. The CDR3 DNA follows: TGTGCCAGCAGTCCACAGGGGACGACTAACTATGGCTACACCTTC. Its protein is CASSPQGTTNYGYTF.

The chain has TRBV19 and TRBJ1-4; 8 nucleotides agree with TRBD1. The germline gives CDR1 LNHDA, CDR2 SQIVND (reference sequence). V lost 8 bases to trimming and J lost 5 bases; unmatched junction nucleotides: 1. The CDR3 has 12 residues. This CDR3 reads CASRTGNEKLFF. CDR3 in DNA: TGTGCCAGTCGGACAGGGAATGAAAAACTGTTTTTT. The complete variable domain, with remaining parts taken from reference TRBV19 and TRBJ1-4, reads DGGITQSPKYLFRKEGQNVTLSCEQNLNHDAMYWYRQDPGQGLRLIYYSQIVNDFQKGDIAEGYSVSREKKESFPLTVTSAQKNPTAFYLCASRTGNEKLFFGSGTQLSVL.

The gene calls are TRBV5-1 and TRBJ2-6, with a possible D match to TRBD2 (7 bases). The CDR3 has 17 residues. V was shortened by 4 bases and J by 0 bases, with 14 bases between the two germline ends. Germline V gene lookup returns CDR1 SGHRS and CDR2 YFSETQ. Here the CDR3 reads CASSPGGGYSGANVLTF. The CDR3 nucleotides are TGCGCCAGCAGCCCGGGGGGCGGTTACTCTGGGGCCAACGTCCTGACTTTC. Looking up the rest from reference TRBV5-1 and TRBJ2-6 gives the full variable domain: KAGVTQTPRYLIKTRGQQVTLSCSPISGHRSVSWYQQTPGQGLQFLFEYFSETQRNKGNFPGRFSGRQFSNSRSEMNVSTLELGDSALYLCASSPGGGYSGANVLTFGAGSRLTVL.

The CDR3 nucleotides are TGTGCCAGGGCGGGACAAGGCACCTCACCCCTCCACTTT. Its translation: CARAGQGTSPLHF. The chain couples TRBV2 to TRBJ1-6, with a tentative D call TRBD1 (6 bases). V lost 9 bases and J 10 bases, leaving 16 bases between the germline ends. The CDR3 runs to 13 residues. Germline loops: CDR1 SNHLY, CDR2 FYNNEI. The full variable domain, with the rest looked up from reference TRBV2 and TRBJ1-6, is EPEVTQTPSHQVTQMGQEVILRCVPISNHLYFYWYRQILGQKVEFLVSFYNNEISEKSEIFDDQFSVERPDGSNFTLKIRSTKLEDSAMYFCARAGQGTSPLHFGNGTRLTVT.

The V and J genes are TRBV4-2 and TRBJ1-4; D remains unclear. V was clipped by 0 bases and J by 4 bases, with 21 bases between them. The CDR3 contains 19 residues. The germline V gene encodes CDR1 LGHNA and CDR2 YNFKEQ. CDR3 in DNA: TGTGCCAGCAGCCAAGATCGGTACTCCTACGGGCCAAATAATGAAAAACTGTTTTTT. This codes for CASSQDRYSYGPNNEKLFF.

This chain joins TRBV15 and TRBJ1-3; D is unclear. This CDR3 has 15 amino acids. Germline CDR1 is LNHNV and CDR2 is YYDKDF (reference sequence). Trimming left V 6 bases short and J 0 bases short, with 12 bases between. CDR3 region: CATSSRSTSGNTIYF. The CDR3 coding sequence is TGTGCCACCAGTAGTAGAAGTACCTCTGGAAACACCATATATTTT. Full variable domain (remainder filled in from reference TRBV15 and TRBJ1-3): DAMVIQNPRYQVTQFGKPVTLSCSQTLNHNVMYWYQQKSSQAPKLLFHYYDKDFNNEADTPDNFQSRRPNTSFCFLDIRSPGLGDTAMYLCATSSRSTSGNTIYFGEGSWLTVV.

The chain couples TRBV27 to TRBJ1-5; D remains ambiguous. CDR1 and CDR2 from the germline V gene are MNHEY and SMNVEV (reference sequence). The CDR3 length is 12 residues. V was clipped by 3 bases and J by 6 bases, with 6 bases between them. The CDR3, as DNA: TGTGCCAGCAGTTTTCGGCGTCAGCCCCAGCATTTT. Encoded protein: CASSFRRQPQHF.

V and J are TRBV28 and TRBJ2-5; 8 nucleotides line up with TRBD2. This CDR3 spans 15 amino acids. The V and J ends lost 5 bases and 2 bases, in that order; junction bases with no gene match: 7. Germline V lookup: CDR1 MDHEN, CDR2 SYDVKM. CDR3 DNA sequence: TGTGCCAGCAGTAGGCTAGCGGGCTCTCAAGAGACCCAGTACTTC. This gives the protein CASSRLAGSQETQYF.

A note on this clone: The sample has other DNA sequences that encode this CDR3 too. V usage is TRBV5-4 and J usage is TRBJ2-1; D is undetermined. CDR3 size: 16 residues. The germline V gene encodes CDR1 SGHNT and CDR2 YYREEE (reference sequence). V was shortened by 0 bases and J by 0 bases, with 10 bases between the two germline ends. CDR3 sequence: CASSLGGQSSYNEQFF. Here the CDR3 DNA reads TGTGCCAGCAGCTTGGGTGGCCAAAGCTCCTACAATGAGCAGTTCTTC.

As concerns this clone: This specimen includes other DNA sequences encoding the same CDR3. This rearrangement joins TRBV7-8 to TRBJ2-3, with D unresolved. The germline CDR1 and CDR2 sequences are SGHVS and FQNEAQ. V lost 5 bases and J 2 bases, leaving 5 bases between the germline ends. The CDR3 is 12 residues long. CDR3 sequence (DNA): TGTGCCAGCAGCCCAGACACAGATACGCAGTATTTT. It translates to CASSPDTDTQYF. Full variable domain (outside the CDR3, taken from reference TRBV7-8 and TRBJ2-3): GAGVSQSPRYKVAKRGQDVALRCDPISGHVSLFWYQQALGQGPEFLTYFQNEAQLDKSGLPSDRFFAERPEGSVSTLKIQRTQQEDSAVYLCASSPDTDTQYFGPGTRLTVL.

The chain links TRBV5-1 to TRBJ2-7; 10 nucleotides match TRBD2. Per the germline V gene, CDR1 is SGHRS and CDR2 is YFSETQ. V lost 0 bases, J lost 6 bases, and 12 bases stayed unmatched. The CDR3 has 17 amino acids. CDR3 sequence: CASSLVAGGGSTSEQYF. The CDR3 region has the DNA TGCGCCAGCAGCTTGGTAGCGGGAGGTGGATCTACTAGCGAGCAGTACTTC.

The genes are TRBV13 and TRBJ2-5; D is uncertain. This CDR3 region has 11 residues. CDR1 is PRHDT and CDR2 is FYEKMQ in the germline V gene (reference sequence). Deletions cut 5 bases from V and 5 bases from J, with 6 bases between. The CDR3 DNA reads TGTGCCAGCAGCCCCGGGGAGACCCAGTACTTC. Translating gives CASSPGETQYF.

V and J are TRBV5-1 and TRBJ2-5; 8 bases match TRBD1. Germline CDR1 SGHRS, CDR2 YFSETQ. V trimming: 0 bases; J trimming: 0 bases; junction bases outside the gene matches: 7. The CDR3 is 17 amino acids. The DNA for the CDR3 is TGCGCCAGCAGCTTGGGATCGAACAGGGGGTACCAAGAGACCCAGTACTTC. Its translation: CASSLGSNRGYQETQYF.

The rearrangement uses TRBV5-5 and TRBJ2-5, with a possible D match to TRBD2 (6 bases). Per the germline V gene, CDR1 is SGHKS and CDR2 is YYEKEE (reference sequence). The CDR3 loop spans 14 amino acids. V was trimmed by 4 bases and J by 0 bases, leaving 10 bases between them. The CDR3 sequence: CASSVSGDQETQYF. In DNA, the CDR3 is TGTGCCAGCAGCGTTAGCGGTGACCAAGAGACCCAGTACTTC.

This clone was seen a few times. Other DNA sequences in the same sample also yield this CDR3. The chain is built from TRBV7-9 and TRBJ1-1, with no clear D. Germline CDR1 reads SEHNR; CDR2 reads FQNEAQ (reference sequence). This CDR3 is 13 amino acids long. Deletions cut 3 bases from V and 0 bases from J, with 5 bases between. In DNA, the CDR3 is TGTGCCAGCAGCTTCGGGCTGAACACTGAAGCTTTCTTT. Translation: CASSFGLNTEAFF.

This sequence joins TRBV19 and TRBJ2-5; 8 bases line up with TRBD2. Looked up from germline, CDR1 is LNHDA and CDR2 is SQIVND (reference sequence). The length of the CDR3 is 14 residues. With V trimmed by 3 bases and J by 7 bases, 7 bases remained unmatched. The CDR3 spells CASSIGGDWGTQYF. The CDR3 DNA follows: TGTGCCAGTAGTATCGGGGGGGACTGGGGGACCCAGTACTTC.

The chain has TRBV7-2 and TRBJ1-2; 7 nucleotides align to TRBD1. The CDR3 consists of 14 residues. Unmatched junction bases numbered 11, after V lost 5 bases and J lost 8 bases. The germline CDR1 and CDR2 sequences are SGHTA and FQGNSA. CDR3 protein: CASSQETGLRGYTF. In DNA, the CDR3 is TGTGCCAGCAGCCAAGAGACAGGGTTGAGAGGCTACACCTTC.

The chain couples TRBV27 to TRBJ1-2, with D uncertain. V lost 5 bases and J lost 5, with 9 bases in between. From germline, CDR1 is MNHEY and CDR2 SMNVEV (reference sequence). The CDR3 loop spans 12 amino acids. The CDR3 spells CASSQIGYGYTF. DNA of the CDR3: TGTGCCAGCAGTCAAATAGGGTATGGCTACACCTTC.

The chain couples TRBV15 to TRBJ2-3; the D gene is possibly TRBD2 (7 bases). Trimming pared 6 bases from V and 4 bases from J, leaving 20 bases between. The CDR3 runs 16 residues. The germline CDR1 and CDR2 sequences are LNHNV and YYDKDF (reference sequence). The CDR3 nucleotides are TGTGCCACCAGGAGGGGGGGTTCGGGTTTGGCAGATACGCAGTATTTT. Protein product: CATRRGGSGLADTQYF.

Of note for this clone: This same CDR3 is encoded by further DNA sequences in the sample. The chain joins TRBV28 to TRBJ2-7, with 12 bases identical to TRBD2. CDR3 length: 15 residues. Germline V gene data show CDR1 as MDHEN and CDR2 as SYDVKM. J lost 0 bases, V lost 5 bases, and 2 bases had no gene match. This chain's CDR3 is CASSRTSGNSYEQYF. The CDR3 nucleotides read TGTGCCAGCAGTCGGACTAGCGGGAACTCCTACGAGCAGTACTTC. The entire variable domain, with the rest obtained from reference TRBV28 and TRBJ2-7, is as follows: DVKVTQSSRYLVKRTGEKVFLECVQDMDHENMFWYRQDPGLGLRLIYFSYDVKMKEKGDIPEGYSVSREKKERFSLILESASTNQTSMYLCASSRTSGNSYEQYFGPGTRLTVT.